Presented here are 27 T cell receptor beta chains from one specimen sequenced in a study of neoadjuvant nivolumab and ipilimumab in lung cancer. Measured with immunoSEQ multiplex PCR; TCRdb has only the in-frame clones, and not every one. The sample shows about 18,000 clones, 87% of them seen only once. Sequenced here: peripheral blood, sampled before neoadjuvant nivolumab, alone or with ipilimumab. These receptors were collected from an adult with non-small cell lung cancer.

The chain links TRBV2 to TRBJ2-7; D is possibly TRBD1 (6 bases). Germline lookup yields CDR1 SNHLY and CDR2 FYNNEI. This CDR3 contains 14 residues. V was trimmed by 4 bases and J by 12 bases, leaving 22 bases between them. CDR3 DNA sequence: TGTGCCAGCAGTGCGGGGACAATTCCCTCAGTTGGGTACTTC. Its translation: CASSAGTIPSVGYF.

The rearrangement links TRBV18 to TRBJ2-5; 8 bases are a match to TRBD2. V was clipped by 0 bases and J by 6 bases; unmatched bases: 9. CDR1 and CDR2 (germline): KGHSH, LQKENI. The CDR3 is made up of 16 amino acids. CDR3 sequence reads: CASSPPGVAGPKTQYF. CDR3 nucleotides: TGTGCCAGCTCACCACCTGGGGTAGCGGGACCCAAGACCCAGTACTTC.

This clone occurred a few times. The V and J genes are TRBV5-1 and TRBJ2-7; D call uncertain. The CDR3 sequence is 12 residues long. With 1 base removed from V and 6 bases from J, the gap between germline ends came to 8 bases. Germline CDR1 SGHRS, CDR2 YFSETQ. CDR3 DNA: TGCGCCAGCAGCTTGCAAGGAACCGAGCAGTACTTC. It yields the protein CASSLQGTEQYF.

The rearrangement uses TRBV5-6 and TRBJ1-1; D is possibly TRBD1 (6 bases). The V gene lost 1 base and the J gene lost 8 bases, with 12 bases spanning the gap. The CDR3 runs to 13 residues. Germline V gene sequence: CDR1 SGHDT, CDR2 YYEEEE. This chain's CDR3 is CASSLRGGREAFF. Written as DNA, the CDR3 is TGTGCCAGCAGCTTGAGGGGGGGGCGGGAAGCTTTCTTT.

The chain is built from TRBV10-3 and TRBJ2-1; D perhaps matches TRBD2 (6 bases). The V end lost 6 bases, the J end lost 6 bases, and 12 bases lay between the germline ends. The CDR3 contains 13 residues. The germline V gene has CDR1 ENHRY and CDR2 SYGVKD. The CDR3 reads CAISRELGNEQFF. As DNA, the CDR3 is TGTGCCATCAGCCGGGAGCTCGGCAATGAGCAGTTCTTC.

The genes are TRBV11-1 and TRBJ2-3, with D perhaps matching TRBD2 (5 bases). Germline V CDR1 and CDR2: SGHAT, FQDESV (reference sequence). This CDR3 region has 17 residues. Trimming removed 4 bases from V and 2 bases from J, with 19 bases in between. The CDR3 protein is CASSSERSWAFTDTQYF. CDR3 bases: TGTGCCAGCAGCTCCGAGCGGTCTTGGGCTTTCACAGATACGCAGTATTTT.

V usage is TRBV7-8 and J usage is TRBJ2-3; D uncertain. From germline, CDR1 is SGHVS and CDR2 FQNEAQ. This CDR3 has 15 residues. V shed 5 bases and J shed 6 bases, with 18 bases lying between them. This chain's CDR3 is CASSPSPGLIDTQYF. The CDR3 DNA sequence: TGTGCCAGCAGCCCCTCCCCTGGGCTAATCGATACGCAGTATTTT. Variable domain in full (rest from reference TRBV7-8 and TRBJ2-3): GAGVSQSPRYKVAKRGQDVALRCDPISGHVSLFWYQQALGQGPEFLTYFQNEAQLDKSGLPSDRFFAERPEGSVSTLKIQRTQQEDSAVYLCASSPSPGLIDTQYFGPGTRLTVL.

The chain uses TRBV5-1 and TRBJ2-7; tentative D call: TRBD2 (6 bases). Trimming cost V 4 bases and J 2 bases, with 13 bases left between them. This CDR3 comprises 14 residues. Germline V CDR1 and CDR2: SGHRS, YFSETQ. CDR3 amino acids: CASSPGDGPYEQYF. DNA of the CDR3: TGCGCCAGCAGCCCGGGGGACGGACCCTACGAGCAGTACTTC.

The chain couples TRBV5-8 to TRBJ1-2; D not resolved. The CDR3 covers 15 residues. Germline V gives CDR1 SGHTS, CDR2 YDEGEE. Trimming stripped 3 bases from V and 0 bases from J, with 12 bases between. The CDR3 DNA is TGTGCCAGCAGCTACATACAGCGCCCTAACTATGGCTACACCTTC. Its translation: CASSYIQRPNYGYTF.

Worth noting for this clone: The junction departs from the called germline gene at one end, perhaps through a read error. This chain uses TRBV30 with TRBJ2-7; 11 nucleotides line up with TRBD1. The CDR3 spans 12 residues. Germline V lookup: CDR1 GTSNPN, CDR2 SVGIG (reference sequence). CDR3 in amino acids: CALDRTGGPPFF. In DNA, the CDR3 is TGTGCCTTGGACAGGACAGGGGGCCCTCCGTTCTTC.

The chain is built from TRBV7-7 and TRBJ2-7; TRBD1 matches 9 bases. Looked up from germline, CDR1 is SSHAT and CDR2 is FNYEAQ (reference sequence). Germline trimming cut 5 bases from V and 5 bases from J; bases unmatched to any gene: 7. The CDR3 runs to 14 residues. CDR3 DNA: TGTGCCAGCAGCCCCGGGACAGGGTCCAACGAGCAGTACTTC. It codes for CASSPGTGSNEQYF.

The rearrangement links TRBV29-1 to TRBJ2-3; 7 nucleotides agree with TRBD2. The J segment lost 4 bases and the V segment lost 2 bases, leaving 9 bases of the junction unmatched. The CDR3 is 15 residues long. Germline-derived CDR1 and CDR2 are SQVTM and ANQGSEA. This CDR3 reads CSVERREGVSDTQYF. As DNA, the CDR3 is TGCAGCGTTGAAAGGAGGGAGGGCGTCTCAGATACGCAGTATTTT.

This clone was recorded only once. The chain uses TRBV2 and TRBJ2-3; 9 bases fit TRBD2. The germline CDR1 and CDR2 sequences are SNHLY and FYNNEI. The CDR3 runs to 17 residues. Losses at the gene ends were 5 bases for V and 1 base for J; bases not matched to a gene: 10. CDR3 loop: CASSPQRTSARTDTQYF. DNA of the CDR3: TGTGCCAGCAGTCCCCAACGGACTAGCGCCCGCACAGATACGCAGTATTTT.

The rearrangement uses TRBV6-5 and TRBJ2-1; the D gene is possibly TRBD2 (5 bases). Germline loops: CDR1 MNHEY, CDR2 SVGAGI. This CDR3 is built from 14 residues. Trimming took 2 bases from V and 5 from J, leaving 10 bases between them. As DNA, the CDR3 is TGTGCCAGCAGTTACCTGGGAGAAAACAATGAGCAGTTCTTC. This gives the protein CASSYLGENNEQFF.

V and J are TRBV29-1 and TRBJ1-2, with 9 bases matching TRBD1. Germline CDR1 and CDR2: SQVTM and ANQGSEA. The V segment lost 6 bases and the J segment 8 bases; nucleotides outside the gene matches: 7. The CDR3 covers 12 residues. The CDR3 DNA follows: TGCAGCGTCCAGGGACAGGGAGGCGGCTACACCTTC. It encodes CSVQGQGGGYTF. Full variable domain (rest looked up from reference TRBV29-1 and TRBJ1-2): SAVISQKPSRDICQRGTSLTIQCQVDSQVTMMFWYRQQPGQSLTLIATANQGSEATYESGFVIDKFPISRPNLTFSTLTVSNMSPEDSSIYLCSVQGQGGGYTFGSGTRLTVV.

The chain joins TRBV7-9 to TRBJ2-1; 8 nucleotides agree with TRBD1. The germline V gene encodes CDR1 SEHNR and CDR2 FQNEAQ (reference sequence). The length of the CDR3 is 16 residues. Losses at the gene ends were 4 bases for V and 8 bases for J; bases not matched to a gene: 13. The CDR3 protein is CASSYPGTGAGDEQFF. DNA of the CDR3: TGTGCCAGCAGCTATCCAGGGACAGGCGCCGGGGATGAGCAGTTCTTC.

This chain uses TRBV11-3 with TRBJ2-5; 10 bases line up with TRBD2. V lost 3 bases and J lost 0; bases outside the gene matches: 1. The CDR3 is 15 amino acids. Germline V CDR1 and CDR2: SGHNT, YENEEA. CDR3 nucleotide sequence: TGTGCCAGCAGCTTCGGACTAGCGGACCAAGAGACCCAGTACTTC. It codes for CASSFGLADQETQYF.

The chain carries TRBV15 and TRBJ2-1; D is ambiguous. CDR3 length: 16 residues. CDR1 LNHNV and CDR2 YYDKDF come from the germline V gene (reference sequence). Trimming took 0 bases from V and 0 from J, leaving 9 bases between them. CDR3 in DNA: TGTGCCACCAGCAGAGATCGGACCAGCTCCTACAATGAGCAGTTCTTC. Amino acids: CATSRDRTSSYNEQFF.

The J gene is TRBJ2-1, the V gene TRBV5-1; no reliable D call. Trimming stripped 0 bases from V and 7 bases from J, with 5 bases between. CDR3 length: 12 amino acids. The germline CDR1 and CDR2 sequences are SGHRS and YFSETQ. The CDR3 coding sequence is TGCGCCAGCAGCTTGGCAATAAATGAGCAGTTCTTC. Translated: CASSLAINEQFF.

The gene calls are TRBV5-1 and TRBJ2-7; D perhaps matches TRBD1 (6 bases). The CDR3 has 12 residues. Trimming took 4 bases from V and 7 from J, leaving 12 bases between them. CDR1 is SGHRS, CDR2 YFSETQ, per germline. The chain's CDR3 is CASSQTTGEQYF. Written as DNA, the CDR3 is TGCGCCAGCAGCCAAACAACAGGGGAGCAGTACTTC.

The chain is built from TRBV11-2 and TRBJ1-2; no definite D call. Deletions cut 1 base from V and 2 bases from J, with 5 bases between. The CDR3 has 13 amino acids. Germline V CDR1 and CDR2: SGHAT, FQNNGV. The CDR3 DNA sequence: TGTGCCAGCAGCTTAGGGGAGAACTATGGCTACACCTTC. This gives the protein CASSLGENYGYTF.

The chain uses TRBV7-2 and TRBJ2-1; TRBD2 might be the D (6 bases). Trimming left V 5 bases short and J 7 bases short, with 21 bases between. Germline V CDR1 and CDR2: SGHTA, FQGNSA. This CDR3 spans 16 amino acids. The CDR3 DNA reads TGTGCCAGCAGCCTCTCCGGGACTCCCCAGTATAATGAGCAGTTCTTC. Amino acids: CASSLSGTPQYNEQFF.

V gene TRBV18 combines with J gene TRBJ1-5, with 7 positions matching TRBD1. The V segment lost 0 bases and the J segment 1 base; nucleotides outside the gene matches: 0. Germline V gene sequence: CDR1 KGHSH, CDR2 LQKENI. The CDR3 sequence is 15 residues long. The CDR3 protein is CASSPPGQSNQPQHF. CDR3 sequence (DNA): TGTGCCAGCTCACCACCGGGACAGAGCAATCAGCCCCAGCATTTT.

Points on this clone: This clone may be a read error of a much larger clone one base away. The identical CDR3 is also encoded by other nucleotide sequences in the sample. This chain uses TRBV7-9 with TRBJ2-2; D call uncertain. Germline CDR1 is SEHNR and CDR2 is FQNEAQ (reference sequence). The CDR3 has 14 amino acids. V gave up 2 bases and J gave up 2 bases, with 6 bases separating them. DNA of the CDR3: TGTGCCAGCAGCTTAAACCCCAACACCGGGGAGCTGTTTTTT. It is translated as CASSLNPNTGELFF.

V is TRBV5-4 and J is TRBJ1-2; 11 positions match TRBD1. Germline values: CDR1 SGHNT, CDR2 YYREEE (reference sequence). The trim removed 6 bases at V and 4 bases at J, leaving 8 bases unmatched. The CDR3 runs to 15 residues. CDR3 residues: CASTLGQGASYGYTF. CDR3 DNA sequence: TGTGCCAGCACCTTAGGACAGGGGGCGAGCTATGGCTACACCTTC.

This clone is a singleton in its sample. The chain recombines TRBV5-1 with TRBJ1-2, with TRBD1 as a possible D gene (5 bases). CDR1 SGHRS and CDR2 YFSETQ come from the germline V gene. V was clipped by 5 bases and J by 4 bases, with 15 bases between them. The CDR3 has 14 residues. The CDR3, as DNA: TGCGCCAGCAGACCGGGGACTTCCGTCTATGGCTACACCTTC. This translates into CASRPGTSVYGYTF. The full variable domain, with the rest looked up from reference TRBV5-1 and TRBJ1-2, is KAGVTQTPRYLIKTRGQQVTLSCSPISGHRSVSWYQQTPGQGLQFLFEYFSETQRNKGNFPGRFSGRQFSNSRSEMNVSTLELGDSALYLCASRPGTSVYGYTFGSGTRLTVV.

The chain links TRBV15 to TRBJ2-1, with TRBD2 matching over 13 bases. The CDR3 covers 17 residues. Per the germline V gene, CDR1 is LNHNV and CDR2 is YYDKDF (reference sequence). V dropped 6 bases and J dropped 0; count of bases not matched to a gene: 5. The CDR3 nucleotides read TGTGCCACCAGAGCTGGACTAGCGGGGGTCTCCTACAATGAGCAGTTCTTC. Encoded protein: CATRAGLAGVSYNEQFF.